The rows below give T cell receptor beta chains drawn from one sample of a study of regulatory T cells in long-lasting Graves disease. TCRdb reanalysed the multiplex PCR reads using MiXCR and keeps one entry per CDR3 protein. The sample lists hundreds of thousands of distinct CDR3 sequences; around 21% were seen once. Here the sequenced sample was peripheral blood mononuclear cells (PBMCs), taken when the disease was refractory, from a patient treated with antithyroid drugs. The receptors stem from a female donor with Graves disease. CDR3s include the opening cysteine and the closing phenylalanine or tryptophan. Size tells how often a clone was seen (once, few, many) or the class of an expanded clone, and some rows leave it out.

length: 16; J: TRBJ1-6; size: many; V: TRBV9; CDR3: CASSVGGEAPNSPLHF
length: 17; J: TRBJ1-1; size: -; V: TRBV7-9; CDR3: CASSSTGGERMGTEAFF
length: 15; J: TRBJ2-7; size: few; V: TRBV29-1; CDR3: CSVAPPTGAGYEQYF
length: 15; J: TRBJ2-7; size: few; V: TRBV20-1; CDR3: CSASLLALSSYEQYF
length: 17; J: TRBJ2-6; size: many; V: TRBV12-3/TRBV12-4; CDR3: CASSFSGRASGANVLTF
length: 14; J: TRBJ2-7; size: -; V: TRBV6-1; CDR3: CASSEASGAYEQYF
length: 15; J: TRBJ2-7; size: few; V: TRBV7-8; CDR3: CASSLNSGTVEEQYF
length: 18; J: TRBJ2-7; size: -; V: TRBV19; CDR3: CASSRTSKTSGRYHEQYF
length: 12; J: TRBJ2-2; size: many; V: TRBV6-1; CDR3: CASSTGGGELFF
length: 14; J: TRBJ1-4; size: many; V: TRBV28; CDR3: CASTNRAYSEKLFF
length: 15; J: TRBJ2-2; size: few; V: TRBV19; CDR3: CASSFFLAGTGELFF
length: 15; J: TRBJ1-1; size: -; V: TRBV20-1; CDR3: CSARLRGRIGTEAFF
length: 16; J: TRBJ2-7; size: few; V: TRBV6-2/TRBV6-3; CDR3: CASSLGQTRSSYEQYF
length: 16; J: TRBJ2-5; size: many; V: TRBV20-1; CDR3: CSAHQEAGGWIETQYF
length: 14; J: TRBJ2-1; size: -; V: TRBV2; CDR3: CASRPFVAGNEQFF
length: 13; J: TRBJ1-1; size: few; V: TRBV27; CDR3: CASRTAGITEAFF
length: 14; J: TRBJ1-5; size: -; V: TRBV19; CDR3: CASSITGVSQPQHF
length: 16; J: TRBJ2-5; size: many; V: TRBV6-1; CDR3: CASSASVAGPQETQYF
length: 15; J: TRBJ2-5; size: many; V: TRBV28; CDR3: CASSLETSGKETQYF
length: 12; J: TRBJ1-2; size: many; V: TRBV20-1; CDR3: CSATGTGYGYTF
length: 12; J: TRBJ2-7; size: many; V: TRBV3-1; CDR3: CASSQDTGQQYF
length: 17; J: TRBJ2-2; size: -; V: TRBV6-1; CDR3: CASTFINSGPKAGELFF
length: 16; J: TRBJ2-7; size: many; V: TRBV6-2/TRBV6-3; CDR3: CASNGLAGGPTHEQYF
length: 13; J: TRBJ2-5; size: few; V: TRBV5-4; CDR3: CASSGGAGETQYF
length: 13; J: TRBJ2-7; size: many; V: TRBV6-1; CDR3: CASSQSNPYEQYF
length: 16; J: TRBJ2-2; size: -; V: TRBV25-1; CDR3: CASSVARRRNTGELFF
length: 13; J: TRBJ1-1; size: many; V: TRBV12-3/TRBV12-4; CDR3: CASSLIPGHEAFF
length: 13; J: TRBJ1-2; size: many; V: TRBV18; CDR3: CASSPTGGYGYTF
length: 14; J: TRBJ2-7; size: many; V: TRBV11-1; CDR3: CASSPDRTLYEQYF